A selection of T cell receptor beta chains follows, all from one sample in a study of blood T cells in healthy people across ages. TCRdb re-analysed the 5' RACE reads in MiXCR, keeping a single row per CDR3 protein. The sample records 910,000 or so distinct CDR3 sequences, roughly 51% being singletons. The sequencing sample was made of blood. The receptors stem from a woman aged 60 to 75 in good health. CDR3s include the opening cysteine and the closing phenylalanine or tryptophan. Each record gives: CDR3 length, clone size, D gene, J gene, V gene, CDR3 protein, CDR3 DNA. The D gene is left open where the match is weak. The size of a clone is reported for some rows only, either as once, few or many, or as a class for expanded clones.

16,-,TRBD2,TRBJ2-7,TRBV28,CASSLARLAGDYEQYF,TGTGCCAGCAGTTTGGCCCGACTAGCGGGGGACTACGAGCAGTACTTC
16,-,-,TRBJ2-7,TRBV6-2/TRBV6-3,CASSYSSGKSSYEQYF,TGTGCCAGCAGTTACTCCTCAGGGAAGAGCTCCTACGAGCAGTACTTC
14,-,-,TRBJ1-2,TRBV2,CASSTQTRTYGYTF,TGTGCCAGCAGTACCCAGACCAGAACTTATGGCTACACCTTC
18,-,TRBD1,TRBJ2-4,TRBV18,CATRQGLRRDGTKNIQYF,TGTGCCACCCGACAGGGGCTACGACGGGATGGTACCAAAAACATTCAGTACTTC
15,-,TRBD1,TRBJ1-1,TRBV5-1,CASQRQGGMNTEAFF,TGCGCCAGCCAACGACAGGGGGGCATGAACACTGAAGCTTTCTTT
17,few,-,TRBJ2-6,TRBV18,CASSRLDVRAGANVLTF,TGTGCCAGCTCACGGCTCGACGTTAGGGCTGGGGCCAACGTCCTGACTTTC
17,-,TRBD2,TRBJ2-1,TRBV24-1,CAVEVLAGGRSYNEQFF,TGTGCCGTTGAGGTCCTAGCGGGAGGGAGGTCCTACAATGAGCAGTTCTTC
12,few,-,TRBJ1-1,TRBV5-1,CASSLGNWEAFF,TGCGCCAGCAGCTTGGGCAATTGGGAAGCTTTCTTT
14,-,TRBD1,TRBJ1-1,TRBV4-2,CASSASDRAHEAFF,TGTGCCAGCAGCGCCTCGGACAGGGCACATGAAGCTTTCTTT
15,-,TRBD1,TRBJ2-2,TRBV20-1,CSARPGQGTTGELFF,TGCAGTGCTAGGCCGGGACAGGGGACCACCGGGGAGCTGTTTTTT
17,-,-,TRBJ2-3,TRBV7-2,CASSPGGSGPQANTQYF,TGTGCCAGCAGCCCAGGAGGCAGCGGGCCACAGGCAAATACGCAGTATTTT
13,few,TRBD2,TRBJ2-3,TRBV20-1,CSARLAGVDTQYF,TGCAGTGCTAGACTAGCGGGAGTAGATACGCAGTATTTT
12,few,-,TRBJ2-3,TRBV28,CATWGGPDTQYF,TGTGCCACCTGGGGTGGCCCAGATACGCAGTATTTT
15,-,TRBD2,TRBJ2-3,TRBV7-2,CASALGWGGADTQYF,TGTGCCAGCGCACTAGGCTGGGGGGGGGCAGATACGCAGTATTTT
14,-,-,TRBJ1-2,TRBV30,CAWSVRRSAHGYTF,TGTGCCTGGAGTGTAAGACGCTCGGCCCATGGCTACACCTTC
19,-,TRBD2,TRBJ2-1,TRBV3-1,CASSLGLAGVGLGDNEQFF,TGTGCCAGCAGCCTGGGACTAGCGGGAGTGGGTTTGGGTGACAATGAGCAGTTCTTC
15,-,TRBD1,TRBJ1-2,TRBV2,CAGSGGAGGAYGYTF,TGTGCCGGCAGTGGCGGGGCAGGGGGCGCCTATGGCTACACCTTC
16,once,-,TRBJ1-2,TRBV7-9,CASSLGERQGGYGYTF,TGTGCCAGCAGCTTAGGTGAGCGTCAGGGCGGCTATGGCTACACCTTC
16,-,TRBD2,TRBJ2-7,TRBV4-1,CASSQLIAGGAYEQYF,TGCGCCAGCAGCCAATTAATCGCGGGAGGCGCCTACGAGCAGTACTTC
15,few,-,TRBJ1-6,TRBV28,CASSLGARQNSPLHF,TGTGCCAGCAGTTTAGGCGCCCGACAGAATTCACCCCTCCACTTT
14,few,TRBD1,TRBJ1-1,TRBV20-1,CSARQGPGGTEAFF,TGCAGTGCAAGACAGGGTCCCGGCGGCACTGAAGCTTTCTTT
16,few,-,TRBJ2-3,TRBV4-2,CASRKTGTGNTDTQYF,TGTGCCAGCAGAAAGACGGGGACGGGAAACACAGATACGCAGTATTTT
9,-,-,TRBJ2-1,TRBV29-1,CSVSPLQFF,TGCAGCGTTAGCCCCCTGCAGTTCTTC
14,few,-,TRBJ2-1,TRBV11-2,CASSLVPGLVEQFF,TGTGCCAGCAGCTTAGTTCCCGGGTTGGTAGAGCAGTTCTTC